These T cell receptor beta chains were read from a single sample in a study of CD4+ T cells in melanoma. Produced via immunoSEQ multiplex PCR; TCRdb's table is partial and in-frame only. The sample shows roughly 110,000 clones, around 92% of them seen only once. Sequencing input: peripheral blood. Source of these receptors: a human donor with melanoma. Each CDR3 is given with its conserved first and last residue. A D gene is named only where the DNA matches it firmly.

v_gene: TRBV9; d_gene: NA; j_gene: TRBJ2-7; CDR3aa: CASSVAAGTYEQYF
v_gene: TRBV7-2; d_gene: NA; j_gene: TRBJ2-1; CDR3aa: CASSLGRDNEQFF
v_gene: TRBV6-5; d_gene: TRBD1; j_gene: TRBJ1-2; CDR3aa: CASQMGQGGGYTF
v_gene: TRBV19; d_gene: TRBD2; j_gene: TRBJ2-3; CDR3aa: CASSIDRGTRDTQYF
v_gene: TRBV29-1; d_gene: TRBD2; j_gene: TRBJ2-7; CDR3aa: CSVLADLSYEQYF
v_gene: TRBV7-8; d_gene: NA; j_gene: TRBJ1-5; CDR3aa: CASSLEGVSNQPQHF
v_gene: TRBV19; d_gene: TRBD2; j_gene: TRBJ2-7; CDR3aa: CASSGTDGTSFRYEQYF
v_gene: TRBV11-1; d_gene: NA; j_gene: TRBJ2-1; CDR3aa: CASSVNPNEQFF
v_gene: TRBV7-2; d_gene: NA; j_gene: TRBJ1-2; CDR3aa: CASSLARGNYGYTF
v_gene: TRBV10-3; d_gene: NA; j_gene: TRBJ2-7; CDR3aa: CAISNRSYEQYF
v_gene: TRBV6-5; d_gene: NA; j_gene: TRBJ2-5; CDR3aa: CASSGIRETQYF
v_gene: TRBV5-1; d_gene: TRBD2; j_gene: TRBJ2-1; CDR3aa: CASSLAPSGGENNEQFF
v_gene: TRBV11-2; d_gene: TRBD1; j_gene: TRBJ1-2; CDR3aa: CASSKDRGYGYTF
v_gene: TRBV30; d_gene: NA; j_gene: TRBJ2-3; CDR3aa: CAWSVLRGLFGDTQYF
v_gene: TRBV7-2; d_gene: TRBD2; j_gene: TRBJ2-3; CDR3aa: CASSLVAGASTDTQYF
v_gene: TRBV4-3; d_gene: NA; j_gene: TRBJ1-4; CDR3aa: CASSQDWGRVGEKLFF
v_gene: TRBV28; d_gene: NA; j_gene: TRBJ1-5; CDR3aa: CASFGLGRPQHF
v_gene: TRBV5-1; d_gene: TRBD2; j_gene: TRBJ2-7; CDR3aa: CASSHNPSGGYEQYF
v_gene: TRBV28; d_gene: NA; j_gene: TRBJ2-7; CDR3aa: CASRKEGVGYEQYF
v_gene: TRBV19; d_gene: NA; j_gene: TRBJ1-4; CDR3aa: CASRRAATGEKLFF
v_gene: TRBV7-8; d_gene: TRBD1; j_gene: TRBJ2-7; CDR3aa: CASSTPRTGHPYEQYF
v_gene: TRBV6-6; d_gene: TRBD1; j_gene: TRBJ1-2; CDR3aa: CAADGAGGIKNYGYTF
v_gene: TRBV2; d_gene: NA; j_gene: TRBJ1-5; CDR3aa: CASSRSTRDQPQHF
v_gene: TRBV23-1; d_gene: NA; j_gene: TRBJ1-1; CDR3aa: CASSHHKGGVGTPYTEAFF
v_gene: TRBV7-9; d_gene: NA; j_gene: TRBJ1-3; CDR3aa: CASQGITSGNTIYF
v_gene: TRBV11-2; d_gene: TRBD2; j_gene: TRBJ2-2; CDR3aa: CASRLAEATGELFF
v_gene: TRBV6-6; d_gene: NA; j_gene: TRBJ1-5; CDR3aa: CASSFSRPNQPQHF
v_gene: TRBV5-5; d_gene: NA; j_gene: TRBJ1-3; CDR3aa: CASSLAGLGNTIYF
v_gene: TRBV28; d_gene: TRBD1; j_gene: TRBJ1-5; CDR3aa: CASSLRGTAHLNQPQHF
v_gene: TRBV6-5; d_gene: NA; j_gene: TRBJ2-1; CDR3aa: CASSYRDIAYNEQFF
v_gene: TRBV9; d_gene: NA; j_gene: TRBJ2-7; CDR3aa: CASSNGYEQYF
v_gene: TRBV5-4; d_gene: NA; j_gene: TRBJ2-5; CDR3aa: CASSPEWSEETQYF
v_gene: TRBV7-2; d_gene: TRBD1; j_gene: TRBJ1-1; CDR3aa: CASSLVGGQVNTEAFF
v_gene: TRBV5-8; d_gene: NA; j_gene: TRBJ1-5; CDR3aa: CASSLAPAGTGNQPQHF
v_gene: TRBV6-6; d_gene: NA; j_gene: TRBJ2-3; CDR3aa: CASTSTGLITDTQYF
v_gene: TRBV7-9; d_gene: NA; j_gene: TRBJ2-1; CDR3aa: CASSFPYPQGYEQFF
v_gene: TRBV27; d_gene: NA; j_gene: TRBJ2-7; CDR3aa: CASSLWAGRTYEQYF
v_gene: TRBV15; d_gene: NA; j_gene: TRBJ2-7; CDR3aa: CATSRDNSREQYF
v_gene: TRBV28; d_gene: TRBD1; j_gene: TRBJ2-2; CDR3aa: CASSGQGGETGELFF
v_gene: TRBV6-5; d_gene: NA; j_gene: TRBJ2-7; CDR3aa: CASSIFYEQYF
v_gene: TRBV25-1; d_gene: TRBD1; j_gene: TRBJ2-7; CDR3aa: CASSADSDRGAYEQYF
v_gene: TRBV6-5; d_gene: NA; j_gene: TRBJ1-2; CDR3aa: CASSYSLAGPLYGYTF
v_gene: TRBV19; d_gene: NA; j_gene: TRBJ2-5; CDR3aa: CASTPGTFRRETQYF
v_gene: TRBV10-2; d_gene: TRBD2; j_gene: TRBJ2-3; CDR3aa: CASSGLAGVEDTQYF
v_gene: TRBV7-2; d_gene: NA; j_gene: TRBJ1-5; CDR3aa: CASSFRDQPQHF